The rows below give T cell receptor beta chains drawn from one sample of a study of blood T cell repertoires in COVID-19. The assay was immunoSEQ multiplex PCR, and TCRdb's table has in-frame clones only and misses some. The profile shows about 360,000 clones, approximately 85% of them singletons. Sequencing used PBMCs or T cells enriched from blood (not recorded which). The receptors were gathered from a woman aged 40 to 50 with acute COVID-19. The CDR3 runs from the conserved cysteine through the conserved F or W. A D gene is named only where the DNA matches it firmly. Expanded clones get a size class; other rows say once, few or many, or leave the size out.

clone_size j_call d_call v_call cdr3_aa cdr3_nt
NA TRBJ2-1 TRBD2 TRBV5-1 CASSFRTSGARGDEQFF TGCGCCAGCAGCTTTCGCACTAGCGGGGCGAGGGGGGATGAGCAGTTCTTC
NA TRBJ1-5 NA TRBV30 CAWSVLGGGQPQHF TGTGCCTGGAGTGTACTGGGGGGAGGGCAGCCCCAGCATTTT
few TRBJ2-1 NA TRBV5-1 CASSLAGGASFYNEQFF TGCGCCAGCAGCTTGGCCGGCGGGGCGAGCTTTTACAATGAGCAGTTCTTC
few TRBJ1-2 TRBD1 TRBV5-1 CASRTGQGFGYGYTF TGCGCCAGCAGAACGGGACAGGGGTTTGGCTATGGCTACACCTTC
NA TRBJ2-7 NA TRBV20-1 CSISRVHEQYF TGCAGTATTTCCAGGGTCCACGAGCAGTACTTC
NA TRBJ2-5 TRBD1 TRBV11-2 CASSRTGGFQETQYF TGTGCCAGCAGCCGGACAGGGGGGTTCCAAGAGACCCAGTACTTC
NA TRBJ2-3 TRBD2 TRBV7-9 CASSLIALAGGKRADTQYF TGTGCCAGCAGCTTAATTGCCCTAGCGGGGGGTAAAAGGGCAGATACGCAGTATTTT
NA TRBJ1-1 NA TRBV19 CASSGEQGPEAFF TGTGCCAGTTCTGGTGAACAGGGTCCTGAAGCTTTCTTT
NA TRBJ1-2 NA TRBV5-6 CASSPGLQVSTNGYTF TGTGCCAGCAGCCCCGGCCTGCAGGTCTCTACCAATGGCTACACCTTC
few TRBJ1-2 NA TRBV7-2 CASSFHREGGYTF TGTGCCAGCAGCTTTCACAGGGAAGGGGGCTACACCTTC
NA TRBJ1-3 NA TRBV5-1 CASSKQVAGNTIYF TGCGCCAGCAGCAAACAGGTGGCTGGAAACACCATATATTTT
NA TRBJ2-3 TRBD2 TRBV4-2 CASSPWTSGGDGTDTQYF TGTGCCAGCAGTCCCTGGACTAGCGGGGGGGACGGCACAGATACGCAGTATTTT
NA TRBJ1-5 NA TRBV5-8 CASSLAGYQPQHF TGTGCCAGCAGCTTGGCCGGGTATCAGCCCCAGCATTTT
NA TRBJ1-5 NA TRBV19 CASSSQGLGQPQHF TGTGCCAGTAGTAGCCAGGGCCTGGGGCAGCCCCAGCATTTT
NA TRBJ1-1 TRBD1 TRBV18 CASSPRGQNTEAFF TGTGCCAGCTCACCCAGGGGACAGAACACTGAGGCTTTCTTT
NA TRBJ1-3 TRBD1 TRBV7-9 CASSLGAPTGVSGNTIYF TGTGCCAGCAGCTTAGGAGCCCCGACAGGGGTCTCTGGAAACACCATATATTTT
NA TRBJ2-7 TRBD2 TRBV7-2 CASSVIGLAGGHAREQYF TGTGCCAGCAGCGTAATCGGACTAGCGGGGGGGCACGCGAGGGAGCAGTACTTC
NA TRBJ2-3 NA TRBV3-1/TRBV3-2 CASSQHRELGSTDTQYF TGTGCCAGCAGCCAACACAGGGAGTTAGGTAGCACAGATACGCAGTATTTT
once TRBJ2-3 NA TRBV4-2 CASSQGRFSVKTDTQYF TGTGCCAGCAGCCAAGGCCGGTTTTCGGTCAAAACAGATACGCAGTATTTT
NA TRBJ2-7 NA TRBV4-2 CASSPDGQGSYEQYF TGTGCCAGCAGCCCTGACGGGCAGGGGTCCTACGAGCAGTACTTC
NA TRBJ2-1 NA TRBV5-1 CASSLGSSSYNEQFF TGCGCCAGCAGCCTGGGGAGCAGCTCCTACAATGAGCAGTTCTTC
NA TRBJ2-7 NA TRBV5-1 CASSSSSQGFITYEQYF TGCGCCAGCAGCTCGTCATCCCAGGGATTCATAACCTACGAGCAGTACTTC
NA TRBJ1-1 TRBD1 TRBV18 CASNEYMGQGISRGTEAFF TGTGCCAGCAACGAATATATGGGACAGGGGATTTCCCGGGGCACTGAAGCTTTCTTT
NA TRBJ2-3 NA TRBV21-1 CASSPFGGQGPHTDTQYF TGTGCCAGCAGCCCCTTCGGGGGACAGGGGCCTCACACAGATACGCAGTATTTT
NA TRBJ2-5 NA TRBV6-5 CASQLRDRQETQYF TGTGCCAGCCAGCTTCGAGACAGGCAAGAGACCCAGTACTTC
NA TRBJ1-2 NA TRBV25-1 CASSEPGRVDEGYTF TGTGCCAGCAGTGAACCCGGCAGGGTCGACGAAGGCTACACCTTC
NA TRBJ2-7 TRBD2 TRBV2 CASSGGTSGYEQYF TGTGCCAGCAGTGGGGGGACTAGCGGGTACGAGCAGTACTTC
NA TRBJ1-1 TRBD1 TRBV18 CASSPGDRREAFF TGTGCCAGCTCACCCGGGGACAGGAGGGAAGCTTTCTTT
NA TRBJ1-1 NA TRBV11-2 CASSLDLVQPGTEAFF TGTGCCAGCAGCTTAGATTTAGTCCAGCCGGGGACTGAAGCTTTCTTT
once TRBJ2-7 TRBD1 TRBV5-4 CASSLGTGGIYEQYF TGTGCCAGCAGTCTTGGGACAGGGGGGATTTACGAGCAGTACTTC
NA TRBJ2-2 TRBD1 TRBV11-2 CASSLLPGQGADGELFF TGTGCCAGCAGCTTACTGCCGGGACAGGGGGCAGACGGGGAGCTGTTTTTT
NA TRBJ2-1 TRBD2 TRBV3-1/TRBV3-2 CASSQPLRRGGHNEQFF TGTGCCAGCAGCCAACCTTTGAGGCGGGGGGGCCACAATGAGCAGTTCTTC
few TRBJ1-2 TRBD1 TRBV19 CASSMPTGGNYGYTF TGTGCCAGTAGTATGCCGACAGGGGGTAACTATGGCTACACCTTC
NA TRBJ1-5 NA TRBV23-1 CASSRQYSNQPQHF TGCGCCAGCAGTCGACAGTATAGCAATCAGCCCCAGCATTTT
few TRBJ2-2 NA TRBV23-1 CASTPRDSPPGGELFF TGCGCCAGCACCCCCAGGGACTCACCTCCCGGGGGGGAGCTGTTTTTT
NA TRBJ2-5 TRBD1 TRBV27 CASTPRQGSEETQYF TGTGCCAGCACCCCTAGACAGGGTTCGGAAGAGACCCAGTACTTC
NA TRBJ2-7 NA TRBV27 CASSYQARAFYEQYF TGTGCCAGCAGTTACCAGGCCAGGGCATTCTACGAGCAGTACTTC
NA TRBJ2-7 TRBD1 TRBV5-1 CASSFSPGQGRNEQYF TGCGCCAGCAGCTTTTCTCCGGGACAGGGGAGGAACGAGCAGTACTTC
NA TRBJ1-2 TRBD1 TRBV5-1 CASSSGQGTRGYGYTF TGCGCCAGCAGCTCGGGACAGGGGACGCGGGGTTATGGCTACACCTTC
NA TRBJ1-4 NA TRBV30 CAWVRETRHEKLFF TGTGCCTGGGTTCGGGAAACCCGCCATGAAAAACTGTTTTTT
NA TRBJ2-1 TRBD2 TRBV9 CASSVDRRGGAPYNEQFF TGTGCCAGCAGCGTAGATCGACGGGGAGGGGCCCCGTACAATGAGCAGTTCTTC
NA TRBJ1-5 NA TRBV19 CASTSTPGSHQPQHF TGTGCCAGTACTTCAACCCCAGGGTCGCACCAGCCCCAGCATTTT
NA TRBJ2-1 TRBD2 TRBV5-1 CASTVAGGQGNEQFF TGCGCCAGTACCGTAGCGGGGGGGCAAGGCAATGAGCAGTTCTTC
NA TRBJ2-2 TRBD1 TRBV19 CASTTPNRGTGELFF TGTGCCAGTACCACACCGAACAGGGGGACCGGGGAGCTGTTTTTT
NA TRBJ2-2 NA TRBV18 CASSPPTGSYTGELFF TGTGCCAGCTCACCACCGACAGGTTCTTACACCGGGGAGCTGTTTTTT
NA TRBJ2-2 NA TRBV5-1 CASSLASVAGELFF TGCGCCAGCAGCTTGGCGTCGGTCGCCGGGGAGCTGTTTTTT
NA TRBJ2-2 NA TRBV4-1 CASSLSSTYTGELFF TGCGCCAGCAGCCTTTCGTCAACATACACCGGGGAGCTGTTTTTT
NA TRBJ2-5 TRBD1 TRBV7-9 CASSWQGQSQETQYF TGTGCCAGCAGCTGGCAGGGACAGAGCCAAGAGACCCAGTACTTC
NA TRBJ1-2 NA TRBV29-1 CSVEDLRTRAGYTF TGCAGCGTTGAAGATCTAAGGACAAGGGCTGGCTACACCTTC
NA TRBJ1-3 NA TRBV9 CASSQTDSGNTIYF TGTGCCAGCAGCCAGACAGACTCTGGAAACACCATATATTTT
NA TRBJ2-3 NA TRBV5-6 CASSFRGGTDTQYF TGTGCCAGCAGCTTTAGGGGAGGAACAGATACGCAGTATTTT
once TRBJ2-1 NA TRBV4-1 CASSQDWQGEVYNEQFF TGCGCCAGCAGCCAAGACTGGCAGGGGGAGGTCTACAATGAGCAGTTCTTC